This TCR beta chain was identified during a study of cytomegalovirus exposure and HLA in healthy donors. Primers: 60 Vbeta forward and 13 Jbeta reverse. Here immunoSEQ multiplex PCR was the method, and the copy in TCRdb shows in-frame clones only, minus some. The table has 100,000 to 150,000 clones, around 80% seen once. The specimen was PBMCs. The clonotype comes from a man aged 25 to 40 in good health and CMV-seronegative.

CDR3 sequence reads: CASSPDGRGGLETQYF. Here the CDR3 DNA reads TGTGCCAGCAGCCCCGACGGGCGGGGGGGCCTGGAGACCCAGTACTTC. The rearrangement uses TRBV5-5 and TRBJ2-5; 9 nucleotides match TRBD2. J gave up 5 bases and V 4 bases, and 12 bases lay outside the gene matches. The CDR3 totals 16 residues. The germline gives CDR1 SGHKS, CDR2 YYEKEE (reference sequence).